This T cell receptor (beta chain) comes out of a study of T-cell memory formation after mild COVID-19. TCRdb processed the 5' RACE reads anew with MiXCR; each CDR3 protein has one entry. This table holds roughly 160,000 distinct CDR3 sequences, roughly 12% found once. Study-level findings and limits: Pre-infection memory contained some responding clones, which suggested that cross-reactive memory had joined. Among contracting clones, CD4+ were mainly CM/EM and CD8+ enriched in EMRA.

Only a few counts were recorded for this clonotype. Its antigen remains unidentified. This CDR3 is built from 12 residues. V lost 6 bases and J lost 0, with 6 bases in between. CDR1 KGHSH and CDR2 LQKENI come from the germline V gene. The chain uses TRBV18 and TRBJ2-7; D is unresolved. This sequence originates from a man between 18 and 35 years old who had mild COVID-19 (a few samples of this study predate the infection). Cell type and time point are not known. The sample consisted of PBMCs or a T cell subset sorted from them (not recorded which). CDR3 sequence: CASSRDSYEQYF. CDR3 nucleotide sequence: TGTGCCAGCTCGCGAGACTCCTACGAGCAGTACTTC.